This T cell receptor beta chain is from a study of graft-versus-host responses after intestinal transplantation. At the level of the study: Every transplant recipient was induced with anti-thymocyte globulin, then maintained on tacrolimus and steroids for roughly 3 years.

Germline assignment: CDR1 DFQATT and CDR2 SNEGSKA (reference sequence). The V end was cut by 6 bases, the J end by 5 bases, with 11 bases between. The CDR3 loop spans 11 amino acids. Points on this clone: Its antigen is currently unknown.

Clones were read by immunoSEQ multiplex PCR, and TCRdb kept only the in-frame ones, dropping some. The sample consists of some 100,000 clones, 90% to 95% of them appearing once. The rearrangement links TRBV20-1 to TRBJ2-7; D may be TRBD2 (5 bases). The sample was unstimulated CD8+ T cells sorted from spleen or lymph node cells, taken before intestinal transplant. The sequence was collected from a human donor who received an intestinal transplant. The CDR3 nucleotides read TGCAGTGCGCTCGGACTGGACGAGCAGTACTTC. Translated: CSALGLDEQYF.